This T cell receptor (beta chain) derives from a study of T cells in Graves' hyperthyroidism and ophthalmopathy (dated by TCRdb to the late 2010s). Context from the whole study: Peripheral blood was sampled at the time of initial diagnosis, prior to any treatment. TCR V-J signatures able to tell the groups apart were searched for in a discovery cohort of 90 to 100 patients, of whom around 43 had Graves' ophthalmopathy and about 60 had stable Graves' hyperthyroidism. The paper reports TCR Vbeta CDR3 sequencing of over 130 peripheral blood samples: around 41 ophthalmopathy, 70 to 85 hyperthyroidism and 17 progressor patients. An independent validation cohort of 18 to 20 hyperthyroidism patients and about 15 patients who later progressed to ophthalmopathy tested prospective prediction of ophthalmopathy. After blood sampling, hyperthyroidism patients were treated with methimazole at a starting dose of 30 mg daily, and ophthalmopathy patients were treated with high-dose intravenous methylprednisolone. The approximately 100 discovery patients were randomly divided into training and test sets at a 7:3 ratio. In several Graves' hyperthyroidism patients, the study also compared T-cell repertoires from thyroid tissue with T-cell repertoires from blood. Results the study describes overall, beyond this receptor: In cross-validation, a model built on a 13 V-J signature told ophthalmopathy apart from stable hyperthyroidism with just under 90% sensitivity and roughly 81% specificity, and in testing the same model reached 80%/75%. Sample size was not statistically predetermined, and blinding of investigators to group allocation was not performed. In validation, the model predicted progression to ophthalmopathy with approximately 71% sensitivity and around 72% specificity, a median of approximately 6.5 months before onset. Most expanded thyroid clonotypes (frequency above 0.001) were also detected in blood, a finding suggesting that blood repertoires may reflect thyroid immune responses.

Graves' hyperthyroidism was defined as stable when no progression to ophthalmopathy occurred over 18 months of follow-up. Hyperthyroidism patients were newly diagnosed, had a disease duration of under 2 months, and were aged 18 to 65 years. Any patient with an uncontrolled infection, another autoimmune disease, pregnancy or lactation was excluded. Diagnoses were established on the basis of clinical symptoms, serum thyroxine and TRAb, thyroid ultrasound, and orbital computed tomography. PBMCs were isolated from more than 9 ml of fresh peripheral blood by Ficoll-Paque density gradient centrifugation. Total RNA was extracted using Trizol reagent, and RNA quality was assessed on an Agilent 2100 Bioanalyzer. Amplification of TCR beta CDR3 regions was carried out from RNA transcripts. For the first round of RT-PCR on the TCR CDR3, the HTBI primer set was used together with the Qiagen OneStep RT-PCR kit. The libraries were constructed in a second round of multiplex PCR and then size-selected and purified. Sequencing of the libraries was done on an Illumina HiSeq2000 using paired-end 100 bp reads. On the authors' methods: Raw data were processed with SOAPnuke, discarding reads with adapters, uncalled bases, mean Phred below 15, or no exact constant-primer or identifier match. High-quality paired reads were merged using COPE v1.2.5, and each unique nucleotide sequence was defined as a clonotype. MiTCR v1.1 was used to align clonotypes to the IMGT TRBV, TRBD and TRBJ reference segments. The analysis included only V-J combinations with a frequency above 0.0001, which together covered more than 98% of the repertoires. A TCS score was defined as the ratio of F50 (clonal expansion) to E x V (chaos), with BLOSUM62-based TCRdist applied between CDR3 peptides within each V-J. Welch's t-statistics and random forest reduced approximately 520 V-J features to roughly 13, which were used in a naive Bayes classifier (R e1071). The raw public data were reprocessed by TCRdb itself: fastp quality trimming at Q25, MiXCR clonotype calling, in-frame beta chains only. Duplicate CDR3 protein sequences are folded into a single record with the most common DNA and genes. These V and J calls rely on TCRdb rather than the paper's analysis. This sample holds approximately 400,000 distinct CDR3 sequences; approximately 13% were observed only once. The ten largest account for about 10% of the sample.

This clonotype was counted ten times or more. Its antigen is unknown. Base qualities are missing; no much larger clone stands one base away. The junction shows trimming of 2 bases on V and 10 bases on J, and the gene matches do not reach 4 bases of it. The CDR3 goes from the cysteine to the phenylalanine over 14 residues. The read is trimmed to its CDR3 DNA, 42 bases read in frame from base 1. Looking up the germline V gene yields CDR1 MNHEY and CDR2 SVGEGT. Sequences were obtained from blood. The V gene is TRBV6-2 or TRBV6-3 and the J gene is TRBJ1-6; 8 bases in between match TRBD1. This clonotype originated in a woman aged 55 to 70 with Graves' hyperthyroidism. DNA sequence: TGTGCCAGCAGTTACCCCAGGGGGCCCTCACCCCTCCACTTT. It codes for CASSYPRGPSPLHF.